This TCR beta chain was recorded in a study of CXCR3-negative and CXCR3-positive naive CD8 T cells. Overall study findings and caveats: Hydrophobicity of TRB CDR3s was greater in CXCR3-positive naive cells than in CXCR3-negative naive cells. Surface CD5 matched across naive subsets, and TRB CDR3 properties served to infer TCR strength. TRBV-TRBJ usage matched between naive CXCR3-negative and CXCR3-positive cells but not between memory cells. The level of CXCR3 expression partially decreased after cryopreservation; the majority of assays used fresh PBMCs.

The authors made the TRB cDNA libraries by 5' RACE using UMI labels. TCRdb re-called the 5' RACE reads and shows each CDR3 protein once, DNA omitted. The repertoire table contains roughly 6,900 distinct CDR3 sequences. The germline gives CDR1 LNHNV, CDR2 YYDKDF (reference sequence). The CDR3 sequence is 15 residues long. As regards this clonotype: What it recognizes is unknown.

The chain uses TRBV15 and TRBJ2-1; the TCRdb D gene call, TRBD2, has no DNA to confirm it. Sequenced material: naive CXCR3+ CD8+ T cells from blood. Subset defined: CD45RO-CCR7+CD27+CD95- naive CD8+ T cells expressing CXCR3 (TNR3+). This TCR derives from a human donor in good health. Some clones in this sample may be carry-over from other donors' samples. CDR3 in amino acids: CATIHRAGSYNEQFF.